This passage covers 32 T cell receptor beta chains from one sample sequenced in a study of cytomegalovirus exposure and HLA in healthy donors. The PCR ran on 60 Vbeta and 13 Jbeta primers. Clones were read by immunoSEQ multiplex PCR, and TCRdb kept only the in-frame ones, dropping some. The sample has 200,000 or so clones, approximately 79% seen once. The sample comprised PBMCs. The receptors were gathered from a man in his fifties or sixties in good health and CMV-seronegative.

This clone was recorded a few times. This rearrangement joins TRBV19 to TRBJ2-1; TRBD2 matches at 13 bases. This CDR3 contains 15 residues. Germline CDR1 and CDR2: LNHDA and SQIVND (reference sequence). Unmatched junction bases numbered 2, after V lost 3 bases and J lost 6 bases. DNA of the CDR3: TGTGCCAGTAGTATCAGACTAGCGGGAGGCAATGAGCAGTTCTTC. Amino acid sequence: CASSIRLAGGNEQFF. Using reference TRBV19 and TRBJ2-1 for the parts outside the CDR3, the full variable domain is DGGITQSPKYLFRKEGQNVTLSCEQNLNHDAMYWYRQDPGQGLRLIYYSQIVNDFQKGDIAEGYSVSREKKESFPLTVTSAQKNPTAFYLCASSIRLAGGNEQFFGPGTRLTVL.

The rearrangement links TRBV7-9 to TRBJ2-3; a possible D gene is TRBD1 (6 bases). V was shortened by 0 bases and J by 9 bases, with 13 bases between the two germline ends. CDR3 length: 14 amino acids. The germline CDR1 and CDR2 sequences are SEHNR and FQNEAQ (reference sequence). In DNA form, the CDR3 reads TGTGCCAGCAGCTTAGCTAAGAGGGGGTTGACGCAGTATTTT. Amino acid sequence: CASSLAKRGLTQYF.

This clone has only a few counts. The genes are TRBV6-6 and TRBJ1-6; D is undetermined. The CDR3 runs 14 residues. Trimming shortened V by 3 bases and J by 7 bases, and 10 bases separated the two germline ends. Per the germline V gene, CDR1 is MNHNY and CDR2 is SVGAGI (reference sequence). The CDR3 here is CASSYRGWNSPLHF. The CDR3 DNA follows: TGTGCCAGCAGTTATCGGGGATGGAATTCACCCCTCCACTTT.

The chain recombines TRBV5-1 with TRBJ2-5; a weak D match, TRBD2 (6 bases). The CDR3 extends over 14 amino acids. Germline lookup yields CDR1 SGHRS and CDR2 YFSETQ. Trimming took 0 bases from V and 3 from J, leaving 9 bases between them. The CDR3 sequence is CASSLDRREETQYF. The CDR3 DNA is TGCGCCAGCAGCTTGGACAGGAGGGAAGAGACCCAGTACTTC.

The rearrangement uses TRBV5-5 and TRBJ2-2, with no clear D. The CDR3 extends over 13 amino acids. Germline assignment: CDR1 SGHKS and CDR2 YYEKEE (reference sequence). Between the trimmed V and J ends, which lost 4 bases and 1 base, there was a span of 5 bases. The CDR3 nucleotides are TGTGCCAGCAGCCCACAGAACACCGGGGAGCTGTTTTTT. This codes for CASSPQNTGELFF.

The chain couples TRBV30 to TRBJ2-5, with 7 bases matching TRBD1. Per the germline V gene, CDR1 is GTSNPN and CDR2 is SVGIG (reference sequence). The CDR3 covers 16 residues. The V gene end was trimmed by 0 bases and the J gene end by 1 base; junction bases not matched to a gene: 8. CDR3 protein: CAWSVLRQGGQETQYF. CDR3 in DNA: TGTGCCTGGAGTGTACTCCGACAGGGCGGCCAAGAGACCCAGTACTTC.

The gene calls are TRBV15 and TRBJ2-7; 11 bases are a match to TRBD2. Germline V lookup: CDR1 LNHNV, CDR2 YYDKDF (reference sequence). This CDR3 region has 17 residues. V lost 4 bases to trimming and J lost 6 bases; unmatched junction nucleotides: 14. CDR3 in DNA: TGTGCCACCAGCAAACGTAGCGGGAGGGCCGGCGTCTCCGAGCAGTACTTC. Its protein product is CATSKRSGRAGVSEQYF.

This rearrangement joins TRBV6-1 to TRBJ2-7, with D possibly matching TRBD1 (8 bases). This CDR3 is built from 16 residues. V was pared by 3 bases and J by 2 bases, with 17 bases between. Germline assignment: CDR1 MNHNS and CDR2 SASEGT. In DNA form, the CDR3 reads TGTGCCAGCAGTGATTCGAGGACAGGGACTACCTACGAGCAGTACTTC. As protein: CASSDSRTGTTYEQYF.

The CDR3 region has the DNA TGTGCCAGCTCGTCAGCCTACGAGCAGTACTTC. Translation: CASSSAYEQYF. This chain connects TRBV18 to TRBJ2-7; D remains ambiguous. V gave up 6 bases and J gave up 2 bases, with 5 bases separating them. Germline V gives CDR1 KGHSH, CDR2 LQKENI. The CDR3 contains 11 residues.

Comments on this clone: The CDR3 end shows no conserved phenylalanine or tryptophan, and so a read error is likely. The rearrangement joins TRBV28 to TRBJ1-2; D unclear. Trimming removed 4 bases at V and 4 bases at J, with 13 bases between. Per germline, CDR1 MDHEN and CDR2 SYDVKM. There are 14 residues in the CDR3. The CDR3 region is CASSSWSPTYGYTL. Written as DNA, the CDR3 is TGTGCCAGCAGTTCCTGGAGTCCTACCTATGGCTACACCCTC.

This chain links TRBV5-6 with TRBJ1-2, with D perhaps TRBD1 (5 bases). The CDR3 loop spans 14 amino acids. V lost 0 bases and J 5 bases, leaving 11 bases between the germline ends. Germline CDR1 reads SGHDT; CDR2 reads YYEEEE. CDR3 sequence: CASSLAGREYGYTF. The CDR3 nucleotides read TGTGCCAGCAGCTTGGCGGGGCGGGAATATGGCTACACCTTC.

The count of this clone is one. The genes are TRBV5-5 and TRBJ1-4; tentatively, D is TRBD1 (6 bases). This CDR3 region has 13 residues. Germline assignment: CDR1 SGHKS and CDR2 YYEKEE (reference sequence). Deletions cut 7 bases from V and 4 bases from J, with 11 bases between. CDR3 in DNA: TGTGCCAGCCAAGACAGGTATAATGAAAAACTGTTTTTT. Translated, it gives CASQDRYNEKLFF.

CDR3 in amino acids: CASSLGLPDNEQFF. The CDR3, as DNA: TGCGCCAGCAGCTTGGGATTACCAGACAATGAGCAGTTCTTC. The chain joins TRBV5-1 to TRBJ2-1; unclear D gene. Germline lookup yields CDR1 SGHRS and CDR2 YFSETQ. V gave up 0 bases and J gave up 5 bases, with 9 bases separating them. The CDR3 extends over 14 amino acids.

The CDR3 protein is CASSGTSGRYYEQYF. CDR3 nucleotide sequence: TGTGCCAGCAGTGGAACTAGCGGGAGGTACTACGAGCAGTACTTC. The V and J genes are TRBV6-1 and TRBJ2-7, with 12 bases lining up with TRBD2. Germline assignment: CDR1 MNHNS and CDR2 SASEGT. Trimming cost V 4 bases and J 3 bases; bases outside gene matches: 4. The CDR3 totals 15 residues.

This clone appeared a few times. The gene calls are TRBV5-1 and TRBJ1-1, with a possible D match to TRBD1 (6 bases). The length of the CDR3 is 15 residues. With 1 base removed from V and 1 base from J, the gap between germline ends came to 11 bases. In germline, CDR1 is SGHRS, CDR2 YFSETQ. CDR3 in DNA: TGCGCCAGCAGCTTGTACCGGACAGCGAACACTGAAGCTTTCTTT. It yields the protein CASSLYRTANTEAFF.

The chain carries TRBV19 and TRBJ2-7; 9 positions agree with TRBD1. V trimming: 2 bases; J trimming: 0 bases; junction bases outside the gene matches: 2. This CDR3 has 15 residues. Germline V gene sequence: CDR1 LNHDA, CDR2 SQIVND (reference sequence). The CDR3 DNA reads as TGTGCCAGTAGTATAAGGACAGGGGTCTCCTACGAGCAGTACTTC. As protein: CASSIRTGVSYEQYF.

The chain combines TRBV28 with TRBJ2-2, with D perhaps matching TRBD2 (6 bases). The CDR3 has 17 amino acids. V lost 4 bases, J lost 7 bases, and 22 bases lay in between. The germline V gene has CDR1 MDHEN and CDR2 SYDVKM. This chain's CDR3 is CASSSPGLLATGGELFF. The CDR3 DNA sequence: TGTGCCAGCAGTTCACCGGGACTCCTGGCAACAGGCGGGGAGCTGTTTTTT.

This chain connects TRBV7-9 to TRBJ1-1; TRBD1 matches at 9 bases. Germline-derived CDR1 and CDR2 are SEHNR and FQNEAQ (reference sequence). The junction had 6 bases not matched to a gene; V was cut back by 4 bases and J by 3 bases. The CDR3 totals 15 residues. CDR3 amino acids: CASSSGTGRDTEAFF. The CDR3 DNA is TGTGCCAGCAGCTCCGGGACAGGGAGGGACACTGAAGCTTTCTTT. The full variable domain, completed using reference TRBV7-9 and TRBJ1-1, is DTGVSQNPRHKITKRGQNVTFRCDPISEHNRLYWYRQTLGQGPEFLTYFQNEAQLEKSRLLSDRFSAERPKGSFSTLEIQRTEQGDSAMYLCASSSGTGRDTEAFFGQGTRLTVV.

This chain links TRBV28 with TRBJ2-5, with D uncertain. Germline lookup yields CDR1 MDHEN and CDR2 SYDVKM. The CDR3 sequence is 14 residues long. Deletions cut 3 bases from V and 5 bases from J, with 13 bases between. CDR3 in DNA: TGTGCCAGCAGTTTCGGAGAGGTTCGCGAGACCCAGTACTTC. Amino acid sequence: CASSFGEVRETQYF. The variable domain in full, completed from reference TRBV28 and TRBJ2-5, reads DVKVTQSSRYLVKRTGEKVFLECVQDMDHENMFWYRQDPGLGLRLIYFSYDVKMKEKGDIPEGYSVSREKKERFSLILESASTNQTSMYLCASSFGEVRETQYFGPGTRLLVL.

The chain combines TRBV7-6 with TRBJ2-2; tentatively, D is TRBD2 (5 bases). The CDR3 totals 16 residues. Trimming removed 1 base at V and 1 base at J, with 10 bases between. Germline CDR1 and CDR2: SGHVS and FNYEAQ. CDR3 sequence (DNA): TGTGCCAGCAGCTTAGAGGGCGGGCGGAACACCGGGGAGCTGTTTTTT. As protein: CASSLEGGRNTGELFF. The variable domain in full, completed from reference TRBV7-6 and TRBJ2-2, reads GAGVSQSPRYKVTKRGQDVALRCDPISGHVSLYWYRQALGQGPEFLTYFNYEAQQDKSGLPNDRFSAERPEGSISTLTIQRTEQRDSAMYRCASSLEGGRNTGELFFGEGSRLTVL.

V and J are TRBV19 and TRBJ2-7; 7 bases map to TRBD1. Per the germline V gene, CDR1 is LNHDA and CDR2 is SQIVND (reference sequence). The CDR3 is made up of 15 amino acids. V dropped 3 bases and J dropped 2; count of bases not matched to a gene: 7. In nucleotides, the CDR3 is TGTGCCAGTAGTATTCGAGGACAGGCCGCCTACGAGCAGTACTTC. Residues: CASSIRGQAAYEQYF.

The rearrangement joins TRBV29-1 to TRBJ2-7; D might be TRBD1 (5 bases). Germline CDR1 reads SQVTM; CDR2 reads ANQGSEA. With 3 bases removed from V and 5 bases from J, the gap between germline ends came to 14 bases. The CDR3 has 13 residues. The CDR3 loop reads CSVDFQQGHEQYF. The CDR3 DNA is TGCAGCGTTGATTTTCAGCAGGGCCACGAGCAGTACTTC.

The rearrangement links TRBV9 to TRBJ2-1; D ambiguous. The CDR3 totals 10 residues. V dropped 4 bases and J dropped 9 bases, with 5 bases sitting between them. The germline V gene has CDR1 SGDLS and CDR2 YYNGEE. The CDR3 loop is CASSPGEQFF. The CDR3 region has the DNA TGTGCCAGCAGCCCAGGTGAGCAGTTCTTC.

The rearrangement joins TRBV7-3 to TRBJ1-1; D may be TRBD1 (6 bases). CDR3 length: 15 amino acids. Trimming removed 5 bases at V and 0 bases at J, with 13 bases between. Germline values: CDR1 SGHTA, CDR2 FQGTGA. The CDR3 reads CASSPQGSMNTEAFF. DNA for the CDR3: TGTGCCAGCAGCCCTCAGGGGTCCATGAACACTGAAGCTTTCTTT.

The chain joins TRBV4-1 to TRBJ1-1, with 9 bases matching TRBD1. CDR1 MGHRA and CDR2 YSYEKL come from the germline V gene. The CDR3 extends over 14 amino acids. V dropped 5 bases and J dropped 5; count of bases not matched to a gene: 6. This CDR3 is CASSVQGARTEAFF. The CDR3 coding sequence is TGCGCCAGCAGCGTACAGGGGGCGCGAACTGAAGCTTTCTTT.

The chain carries TRBV9 and TRBJ1-5; TRBD1 aligns across 10 bases. In germline, CDR1 is SGDLS, CDR2 YYNGEE. The trim removed 4 bases at V and 2 bases at J, leaving 6 bases unmatched. The CDR3 is made up of 16 amino acids. CDR3 sequence: CASSPPGTGGNQPQHF. In nucleotides, the CDR3 is TGTGCCAGCAGCCCCCCTGGGACAGGGGGCAATCAGCCCCAGCATTTT.

This clone was found a few times. V usage is TRBV30 and J usage is TRBJ1-1; weak D call: TRBD1 (6 bases). The CDR3 extends over 13 amino acids. From germline, CDR1 is GTSNPN and CDR2 SVGIG (reference sequence). V was clipped by 2 bases and J by 7 bases, with 14 bases between them. CDR3 amino acids: CAWSQGRVFEAFF. Here the CDR3 DNA reads TGTGCCTGGAGTCAGGGGAGGGTGTTTGAAGCTTTCTTT.

The chain carries TRBV29-1 and TRBJ2-1; D might be TRBD1 (6 bases). V gave up 6 bases and J gave up 6 bases, with 15 bases separating them. This CDR3 has 13 amino acids. The germline gives CDR1 SQVTM, CDR2 ANQGSEA. CDR3 sequence (DNA): TGCAGCGTCGGTGGGGGACAACCCAATGAGCAGTTCTTC. Protein: CSVGGGQPNEQFF.

The chain is built from TRBV6-5 and TRBJ2-7; 10 nucleotides line up with TRBD2. From germline, CDR1 is MNHEY and CDR2 SVGAGI. This CDR3 has 15 residues. V shed 5 bases and J 2 bases; nucleotides not matched to a gene: 6. As DNA, the CDR3 is TGTGCCAGCAGTCCCCAGCGGGAGGGCCCCTACGAGCAGTACTTC. Its protein is CASSPQREGPYEQYF.

The V gene is TRBV4-1, the J gene TRBJ2-7; the D is unclear. Trimming shortened V by 0 bases and J by 3 bases, and 3 bases separated the two germline ends. The germline V gene has CDR1 MGHRA and CDR2 YSYEKL. The CDR3 is made up of 12 amino acids. The CDR3 DNA follows: TGCGCCAGCAGCCAAGATAACTACGAGCAGTACTTC. Residues: CASSQDNYEQYF.

The rearrangement joins TRBV11-3 to TRBJ2-1; weak D call: TRBD2 (6 bases). The CDR3 runs 15 residues. V was cut by 1 base and J by 1 base, with 8 bases left in between. CDR1 and CDR2 (germline): SGHNT, YENEEA. The CDR3 DNA follows: TGTGCCAGCAGCTTAGCAAGCGGGTCCTACAATGAGCAGTTCTTC. Protein product: CASSLASGSYNEQFF. The full variable domain, with the rest looked up from reference TRBV11-3 and TRBJ2-1, is EAGVVQSPRYKIIEKKQPVAFWCNPISGHNTLYWYLQNLGQGPELLIRYENEEAVDDSQLPKDRFSAERLKGVDSTLKIQPAELGDSAVYLCASSLASGSYNEQFFGPGTRLTVL.

This sequence joins TRBV30 and TRBJ1-2; 9 nucleotides line up with TRBD1. J lost 3 bases, V lost 4 bases, and 3 bases had no gene match. The V gene's germline CDR1 is GTSNPN and CDR2 SVGIG (reference sequence). This CDR3 is 13 amino acids long. Here the CDR3 DNA reads TGTGCCTGGACCACAGGGGGCGACTATGGCTACACCTTC. This codes for CAWTTGGDYGYTF.